This TCR beta chain was sequenced during a study of cytomegalovirus exposure and HLA in healthy donors. This PCR relied on a set of 60 Vbeta primers and 13 Jbeta primers. Only in-frame clones appear in the TCRdb table, and some are missing; sequencing was by immunoSEQ multiplex PCR. The table includes approximately 200,000 clones, just under 75% detected once. The V segment lost 10 bases and the J segment 7 bases; nucleotides outside the gene matches: 7. This CDR3 region has 12 residues. The germline V gene encodes CDR1 LNHDA and CDR2 SQIVND (reference sequence). The table lists this clone with a count of one. Antigen specificity is unknown. Study-level findings and limits: Associated with cytomegalovirus, according to the listing, were 150 to 200 TCR beta chains. Reportedly, fewer N-insertions than the 666-donor mean appeared in an Asian-associated ancestry cluster in a later analysis. TCR sequences were mostly rare, though some public TCRs occurred in many donors.

The chain is built from TRBV19 and TRBJ1-2; the match to TRBD1 covers 9 bases. Material for sequencing was PBMCs. This sequence was found in a man younger than 40 in good health and CMV-seropositive. CDR3 DNA: TGTGCCACGCTAGACAGGGGGGCTGGCTACACCTTC. Residues: CATLDRGAGYTF.